This TCR beta chain is drawn from a study of Ad26.COV2.S vaccination and SARS-CoV-2 variants. Treatment: around 19 received Ad26.COV2.S at low or high dose, single or two shots; several received placebo; per-sample allocation not given. Samples were taken on day 63 after the first vaccine or placebo injection. Sequencing used immunoSEQ multiplex PCR; TCRdb keeps in-frame clones, though not all of them. The sample consists of 300,000 to 350,000 clones, around 81% of them appearing once. The CDR3 is 12 residues long. CDR1 is LGHDT and CDR2 is YNNKEL in the germline V gene (reference sequence). The V end was cut by 4 bases, the J end by 4 bases, with 7 bases between.

This sequence joins TRBV3-1 (or the pseudogene TRBV3-2) and TRBJ2-5; D not resolved. Sequencing was performed on peripheral blood, taken in a trial of Ad26.COV2.S vaccine versus placebo. This sequence was found in a person aged 18 to 59 who received the Ad26.COV2.S COVID-19 vaccine or a placebo. The CDR3 DNA is TGTGCCAGCAGCCTCGTTCGAGAGACCCAGTACTTC. Its protein product is CASSLVRETQYF.